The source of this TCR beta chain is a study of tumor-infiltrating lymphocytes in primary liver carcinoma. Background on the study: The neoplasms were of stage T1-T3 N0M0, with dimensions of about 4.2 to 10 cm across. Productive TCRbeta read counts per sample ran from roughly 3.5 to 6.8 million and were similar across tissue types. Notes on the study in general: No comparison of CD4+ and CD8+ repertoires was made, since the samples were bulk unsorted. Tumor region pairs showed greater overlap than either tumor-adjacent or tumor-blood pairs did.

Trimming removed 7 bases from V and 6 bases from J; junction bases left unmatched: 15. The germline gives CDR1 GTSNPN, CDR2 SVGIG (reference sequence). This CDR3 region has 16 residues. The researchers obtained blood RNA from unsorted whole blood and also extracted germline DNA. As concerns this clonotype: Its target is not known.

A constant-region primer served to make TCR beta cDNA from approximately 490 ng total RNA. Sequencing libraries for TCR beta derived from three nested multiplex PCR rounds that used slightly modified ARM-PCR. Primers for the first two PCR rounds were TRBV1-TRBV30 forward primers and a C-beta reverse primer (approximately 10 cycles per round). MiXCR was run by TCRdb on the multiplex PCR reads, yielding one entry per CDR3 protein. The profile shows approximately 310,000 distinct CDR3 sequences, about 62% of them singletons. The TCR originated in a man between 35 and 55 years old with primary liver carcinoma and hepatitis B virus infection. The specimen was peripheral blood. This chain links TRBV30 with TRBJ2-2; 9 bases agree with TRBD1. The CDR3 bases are TGTGCCTCGGGCCGGGACAGGGTCACAGGGGCCGGGGAGCTGTTTTTT. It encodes CASGRDRVTGAGELFF.